This T cell receptor (beta chain) was identified in a study of early T cells in non-severe SARS-CoV-2 infection. Trimming removed 7 bases at V and 6 bases at J, with 16 bases between. This CDR3 contains 13 residues. Germline CDR1 is SGHVS and CDR2 is FQNEAQ. TCRdb analysed the 5' RACE reads with MiXCR anew, one entry per CDR3 protein. The sample contains around 63,000 distinct CDR3 sequences, about 9.1% of which appear only once. This chain uses TRBV7-8 with TRBJ2-7, with D possibly matching TRBD2 (6 bases). The TCR was taken from an adult who was a healthcare worker with PCR-confirmed SARS-CoV-2 infection or an uninfected control (not recorded which). Sequencing was performed on whole blood, taken at baseline. DNA of the CDR3: TGTGCCAGCAACCCGTTTGCAGCGGGCGAGCAGTACTTC. Translation: CASNPFAAGEQYF.